The 32 T cell receptor beta chains listed next were all sequenced from one sample in a study of CD8 T cells in Susac syndrome. When the RNA was reverse transcribed, random hexamers were used with an input of roughly 0.5 to 1 ug. In TCRdb, the immunoSEQ multiplex PCR reads were re-called with MiXCR into one record per CDR3 protein. This sample has approximately 150,000 distinct CDR3 sequences, with approximately 94% found just once. The source material was CD4+ T cells from PBMCs. Every receptor here comes from a human donor with multiple sclerosis.

The CDR3 bases are TGCAGTCAAACGGGACAGGGGAATCAGCCCCAGCATTTT. Its protein is CSQTGQGNQPQHF. The rearrangement uses TRBV20-1 and TRBJ1-5; the match to TRBD1 covers 10 bases. CDR3 length equals 13 residues. J was trimmed by 4 bases and V by 8 bases; bases with no gene match: 5. Looked up from germline, CDR1 is DFQATT and CDR2 is SNEGSKA (reference sequence).

This chain connects TRBV28 to TRBJ1-6; 7 positions match TRBD1. Germline V gene sequence: CDR1 MDHEN, CDR2 SYDVKM. The V gene end was trimmed by 10 bases and the J gene end by 6 bases; junction bases not matched to a gene: 6. The CDR3 totals 13 residues. The chain's CDR3 is CATGTALNSPLHF. The CDR3 DNA reads TGTGCCACCGGGACAGCCCTTAATTCACCCCTCCACTTT.

The chain links TRBV5-6 to TRBJ1-5; tentative D call: TRBD1 (6 bases). The V end lost 3 bases, the J end lost 2 bases, and 12 bases lay between the germline ends. The CDR3 spans 15 residues. Germline loops: CDR1 SGHDT, CDR2 YYEEEE. The CDR3 loop reads CASSSTGLGNQPQHF. The CDR3 DNA is TGTGCCAGCAGCTCCACAGGGTTGGGCAATCAGCCCCAGCATTTT.

The chain carries TRBV5-1 and TRBJ1-4; D gene uncertain. The CDR3 is made up of 14 amino acids. CDR1 is SGHRS, CDR2 YFSETQ, per germline. The V end lost 4 bases, the J end lost 6 bases, and 13 bases lay between the germline ends. CDR3 residues: CASSVIPEDEKLFF. DNA of the CDR3: TGCGCCAGCAGCGTTATCCCAGAGGATGAAAAACTGTTTTTT.

Here the CDR3 reads CSAVTAGGPIEQFF. In DNA form, the CDR3 reads TGCAGTGCCGTCACAGCGGGAGGGCCGATTGAGCAGTTCTTC. V is TRBV20-1 and J is TRBJ2-1; 10 bases map to TRBD2. Germline V gene data show CDR1 as DFQATT and CDR2 as SNEGSKA (reference sequence). Trimming took 6 bases from V and 9 from J; bases not matched to a gene: 11. The CDR3 has 14 residues.

The V call is TRBV6-6, the J call TRBJ2-5; D is ambiguous. Germline V CDR1 and CDR2: MNHNY, SVGAGI (reference sequence). The CDR3 is 16 residues long. V was pared by 2 bases and J by 4 bases, with 17 bases between. The CDR3 protein is CASSYADPVVGETQYF. CDR3 coding DNA: TGTGCCAGCAGTTACGCGGACCCTGTCGTGGGAGAGACCCAGTACTTC.

This chain connects TRBV5-1 to TRBJ1-1; 7 bases line up with TRBD1. V lost 0 bases and J lost 0; bases outside the gene matches: 5. The germline gives CDR1 SGHRS, CDR2 YFSETQ. This CDR3 is built from 16 residues. CDR3 sequence (DNA): TGCGCCAGCAGCTTGGCCCTGGGACAGTTGAACACTGAAGCTTTCTTT. It specifies CASSLALGQLNTEAFF.

This clonotype was seen only once. The CDR3 region has the DNA TGCAGTCATACAGGGGACACTGAAGCTTTCTTT. The encoded protein is CSHTGDTEAFF. The chain couples TRBV29-1 to TRBJ1-1; 7 bases fit TRBD1. This CDR3 has 11 amino acids. Germline CDR1 reads SQVTM; CDR2 reads ANQGSEA.

The chain combines TRBV2 with TRBJ2-7; perhaps TRBD1 as D (6 bases). Trimming removed 8 bases from V and 3 bases from J, with 8 bases in between. Per germline, CDR1 SNHLY and CDR2 FYNNEI. The length of the CDR3 is 11 residues. The CDR3 sequence is CASLQGYEQYF. The CDR3 bases are TGTGCCAGCCTACAGGGCTACGAGCAGTACTTC.

This clonotype was counted once. This chain joins TRBV6-6 and TRBJ2-5, with a tentative D call TRBD2 (5 bases). Trimming pared 8 bases from V and 3 bases from J, leaving 7 bases between. This CDR3 has 11 residues. CDR1 is MNHNY and CDR2 is SVGAGI in the germline V gene (reference sequence). CDR3 sequence (DNA): TGTGCCAGCGGGCGGGAAGAGACCCAGTACTTC. This codes for CASGREETQYF.

The V gene is TRBV28, the J gene TRBJ2-7; 10 bases match TRBD2. Germline V gives CDR1 MDHEN, CDR2 SYDVKM. V was pared by 6 bases and J by 6 bases, with 14 bases of the junction left unmatched. The CDR3 has 16 amino acids. The CDR3 DNA sequence: TGTGCCAGCAGGGAGGGGAGCACTAGCGGGATAAGCGAGCAGTACTTC. Amino acids: CASREGSTSGISEQYF.

This chain connects TRBV6-2 or TRBV6-3 to TRBJ2-3, with 13 positions matching TRBD2. Per the germline V gene, CDR1 is MNHEY and CDR2 is SVGEGT. V dropped 5 bases and J dropped 5; count of bases not matched to a gene: 4. The length of the CDR3 is 15 residues. The CDR3 coding sequence is TGTGCCAGCAGTCCCCGACTAGCGGGAGGAGATACGCAGTATTTT. As protein: CASSPRLAGGDTQYF.

The chain joins TRBV10-3 to TRBJ2-1; 8 nucleotides line up with TRBD2. Germline V gives CDR1 ENHRY, CDR2 SYGVKD. The length of the CDR3 is 15 residues. With 4 bases clipped from V and 6 bases from J, the junction kept 8 bases outside the gene matches. CDR3 sequence: CAISATSALTNEQFF. The CDR3, as DNA: TGTGCCATCAGTGCGACTAGCGCCCTTACCAATGAGCAGTTCTTC.

The J gene is TRBJ1-2, the V gene TRBV19, with D hard to call. This CDR3 spans 14 amino acids. Germline V gene sequence: CDR1 LNHDA, CDR2 SQIVND (reference sequence). V lost 3 bases and J lost 0, with 8 bases in between. This CDR3 is CASSINRSNYGYTF. The CDR3 bases are TGTGCCAGTAGTATTAACAGATCTAACTATGGCTACACCTTC.

V gene TRBV28 combines with J gene TRBJ1-1, with D uncertain. This CDR3 has 12 amino acids. Germline V gene data show CDR1 as MDHEN and CDR2 as SYDVKM. V lost 5 bases and J 10 bases, leaving 14 bases between the germline ends. Written as DNA, the CDR3 is TGTGCCAGCAGTCCCGGCAGGCGGGCAGCTTTCTTT. This encodes CASSPGRRAAFF.

The CDR3 coding sequence is TGCGCCAGCAGCCAGGCTTACAGGGGGCGGACTGAAGCTTTCTTT. It codes for CASSQAYRGRTEAFF. The J gene is TRBJ1-1, the V gene TRBV4-1, with 9 bases identical to TRBD1. Trimming took 3 bases from V and 5 from J; bases not matched to a gene: 7. The CDR3 covers 15 residues. The germline V gene has CDR1 MGHRA and CDR2 YSYEKL.

The gene calls are TRBV18 and TRBJ2-5; 10 nucleotides line up with TRBD2. The CDR3 covers 14 residues. Germline V gives CDR1 KGHSH, CDR2 LQKENI. The V segment lost 2 bases and the J segment 7 bases; nucleotides outside the gene matches: 4. The CDR3 DNA sequence: TGTGCCAGCTCACCAAACAGCGGGAGGGTGACCCAGTACTTC. As protein: CASSPNSGRVTQYF.

This clonotype came up once. Germline is not matched at one junction end, which may reflect a read error. CDR3 region: CASSEYGTGSIVF. DNA of the CDR3: TGTGCCAGCAGTGAATATGGGACAGGGAGTATTGTTTTT. The chain carries TRBV25-1 and TRBJ1-4; TRBD1 agrees at 9 bases. The CDR3 contains 13 residues. Germline V CDR1 and CDR2: MGHDK, SYGVNS.

The chain couples TRBV15 to TRBJ2-1; 9 positions agree with TRBD1. CDR1 LNHNV and CDR2 YYDKDF come from the germline V gene (reference sequence). V shed 6 bases, J shed 4 bases, and the junction held 4 bases outside the gene matches. The CDR3 is made up of 14 amino acids. The CDR3 here is CATSPGQGYNEQFF. The CDR3, as DNA: TGTGCCACCAGTCCGGGACAGGGATACAATGAGCAGTTCTTC.

This chain joins TRBV7-3 and TRBJ2-1; D is possibly TRBD1 (5 bases). Trimming took off 5 bases at V and 7 bases at J, with 15 bases between the two ends. CDR1 is SGHTA, CDR2 FQGTGA, per germline. This CDR3 comprises 14 residues. Here the CDR3 DNA reads TGTGCCAGCAGCCCGTCTTTGGGGCTTAATGAGCAGTTCTTC. It is translated as CASSPSLGLNEQFF.

V usage is TRBV7-2 and J usage is TRBJ2-7, with D possibly matching TRBD2 (6 bases). Per the germline V gene, CDR1 is SGHTA and CDR2 is FQGNSA. This CDR3 has 15 amino acids. The germline V and J ends were trimmed by 7 bases and 5 bases, with 21 bases remaining between them. DNA for the CDR3: TGTGCCAGCACCGAAGGCGGGAACGTTGTGCACGAGCAGTACTTC. Translation: CASTEGGNVVHEQYF.

The V call is TRBV20-1, the J call TRBJ2-3, with D hard to call. V lost 6 bases to trimming and J lost 2 bases, with 12 bases between them. This CDR3 is 13 amino acids long. CDR1 and CDR2 (germline): DFQATT, SNEGSKA (reference sequence). CDR3 residues: CSAAQWDTDTQYF. The CDR3 region has the DNA TGCAGTGCAGCCCAGTGGGACACAGATACGCAGTATTTT.

The chain carries TRBV6-5 and TRBJ2-1, with TRBD2 identical over 13 bases. Germline-derived CDR1 and CDR2 are MNHEY and SVGAGI. The CDR3 has 15 amino acids. V shed 6 bases and J 5 bases; nucleotides not matched to a gene: 4. CDR3 bases: TGTGCCAGCAGATCCACTAGCGGGAGGGACAATGAGCAGTTCTTC. Translation: CASRSTSGRDNEQFF.

The rearrangement uses TRBV9 and TRBJ1-6; D possibly corresponds to TRBD1 (6 bases). V was pared by 2 bases and J by 12 bases, with 9 bases between. This CDR3 is 12 amino acids long. Germline assignment: CDR1 SGDLS and CDR2 YYNGEE. This CDR3 reads CASSVLGGPLHF. The DNA for the CDR3 is TGTGCCAGCAGCGTGTTAGGGGGACCCCTCCACTTT. The whole variable domain, remainder taken from reference TRBV9 and TRBJ1-6, is DSGVTQTPKHLITATGQRVTLRCSPRSGDLSVYWYQQSLDQGLQFLIQYYNGEERAKGNILERFSAQQFPDLHSELNLSSLELGDSALYFCASSVLGGPLHFGNGTRLTVT.

The rearrangement uses TRBV20-1 and TRBJ2-3; TRBD2 might be the D (7 bases). The CDR3 length is 15 residues. Germline-derived CDR1 and CDR2 are DFQATT and SNEGSKA (reference sequence). Trimming removed 5 bases from V and 0 bases from J, with 15 bases in between. The CDR3 nucleotides read TGCAGTGCTGCCCGCGGGGGCTCTAGCACAGATACGCAGTATTTT. It encodes CSAARGGSSTDTQYF.

This chain links TRBV6-2 or TRBV6-3 with TRBJ2-1, with 7 bases lining up with TRBD1. The CDR3 contains 12 residues. Germline-derived CDR1 and CDR2 are MNHEY and SVGEGT. The ends lost 6 bases at V and 14 bases at J; junction bases unmatched: 10. In nucleotides, the CDR3 is TGTGCCAGCAGCCTACCGGGACAGCGCAAGTTCTTC. It is translated as CASSLPGQRKFF.

The rearrangement links TRBV3-1 to TRBJ2-1; 11 bases fit TRBD2. Germline trimming cut 2 bases from V and 1 base from J; bases unmatched to any gene: 4. CDR1 is LGHDT and CDR2 is YNNKEL in the germline V gene (reference sequence). The CDR3 covers 17 residues. CDR3 in DNA: TGTGCCAGCAGCCAATGGGGACTAGCGGATTCCTACAATGAGCAGTTCTTC. Translated, it gives CASSQWGLADSYNEQFF.

The V call is TRBV2, the J call TRBJ2-3; no firm D call. V dropped 3 bases and J dropped 2 bases, with 3 bases sitting between them. Germline assignment: CDR1 SNHLY and CDR2 FYNNEI. There are 12 residues in the CDR3. CDR3 in amino acids: CASSEVTDTQYF. The DNA of the CDR3 is TGTGCCAGCAGTGAGGTCACAGATACGCAGTATTTT.

V and J are TRBV20-1 and TRBJ2-3; no clear D gene. Germline lookup yields CDR1 DFQATT and CDR2 SNEGSKA (reference sequence). Trimming removed 1 base from V and 7 bases from J, with 12 bases in between. The CDR3 is 13 amino acids. The CDR3 nucleotides read TGCAGTGCTAGAGGTGCAGGCTCGAATACGCAGTATTTT. Amino acids: CSARGAGSNTQYF.

The chain uses TRBV7-6 and TRBJ1-3, with D possibly being TRBD1 (6 bases). The CDR3 is 16 residues long. CDR1 and CDR2 (germline): SGHVS, FNYEAQ. V was shortened by 5 bases and J by 7 bases, with 21 bases between the two germline ends. The CDR3 DNA follows: TGTGCCAGCAGCCCCGGACCCTTCCGGAGGGGGAACACCATATATTTT. Its protein product is CASSPGPFRRGNTIYF. Combining the CDR3 with reference TRBV7-6 and TRBJ1-3 gives the whole variable domain GAGVSQSPRYKVTKRGQDVALRCDPISGHVSLYWYRQALGQGPEFLTYFNYEAQQDKSGLPNDRFSAERPEGSISTLTIQRTEQRDSAMYRCASSPGPFRRGNTIYFGEGSWLTVV.

V and J are TRBV11-2 and TRBJ2-7; 9 bases align to TRBD1. CDR1 SGHAT and CDR2 FQNNGV come from the germline V gene. After removal of 4 bases from V and 2 bases from J, the junction contained 15 bases not matched to a gene. The CDR3 runs to 18 residues. CDR3 in amino acids: CASSSTNRDRDTPYEQYF. For the CDR3, the DNA is TGTGCCAGCAGCTCAACTAACAGGGACAGGGATACCCCCTACGAGCAGTACTTC.

The chain combines TRBV7-9 with TRBJ1-5; unclear D gene. CDR3 length: 11 residues. Germline loops: CDR1 SEHNR, CDR2 FQNEAQ (reference sequence). Trimming pared 3 bases from V and 6 bases from J, leaving 3 bases between. The CDR3 sequence: CASSFIQPQHF. In DNA, the CDR3 is TGTGCCAGCAGCTTTATTCAGCCCCAGCATTTT.